This T cell receptor beta chain comes out of a study of PD-1 blockade in classical Hodgkin lymphoma. Study overall: Treatment was intravenous nivolumab, 3 mg/kg every 2 weeks, until progression. Whole-study results and caveats: Before treatment, complete responders showed about the same diversity as newly diagnosed patients.

Regarding time point: cycle 4 day 1 (C4D1), after six to seven weeks of nivolumab. Exposure to brentuximab vedotin varied, and each patient had relapsed following autologous stem cell transplantation. Best overall response was complete response, partial response or progressive disease in these relapsed/refractory classical Hodgkin lymphoma patients. Here immunoSEQ multiplex PCR was the method, and the copy in TCRdb shows in-frame clones only, minus some. The sample contains 21,000 or so clones, 88% of which appear only once. Germline CDR1 SQVTM, CDR2 ANQGSEA. The CDR3 runs to 15 residues. Trimming removed 3 bases at V and 4 bases at J, with 18 bases between. For this clone: Its antigen is not identified.

The source was peripheral blood mononuclear cells (PBMCs), collected before the fourth cycle of nivolumab. This rearrangement joins TRBV29-1 to TRBJ2-5, with D perhaps TRBD1 (7 bases). This clonotype was obtained from a human donor with classical Hodgkin lymphoma. CDR3 residues: CSVDLVTGTRETQYF. CDR3 DNA: TGCAGCGTTGATCTTGTGACAGGGACTCGAGAGACCCAGTACTTC.